What follows are 21 T cell receptor beta chains derived from one specimen sequenced in a study of blood T cell repertoires in COVID-19. TCRdb's table, derived via immunoSEQ multiplex PCR, lists solely in-frame clones and lacks some. The table includes about 300,000 clones, about 88% detected once. Source material: peripheral blood. These receptors were collected from a man in his 70s with acute or convalescent COVID-19.

The chain uses TRBV9 and TRBJ2-3, with 9 positions matching TRBD2. J was trimmed by 4 bases and V by 3 bases; bases with no gene match: 6. This CDR3 region has 15 residues. CDR1 is SGDLS and CDR2 is YYNGEE in the germline V gene. CDR3 DNA: TGTGCCAGCAGCGCTAGCGGCGGGGGGGCAGATACGCAGTATTTT. Translated, it gives CASSASGGGADTQYF.

This chain connects TRBV9 to TRBJ2-7, with TRBD2 matching over 7 bases. The germline V gene has CDR1 SGDLS and CDR2 YYNGEE. The CDR3 runs 15 residues. Trimming cost V 2 bases and J 3 bases; bases outside gene matches: 8. The CDR3 DNA reads as TGTGCCAGCAGCGTGGACCTAGGACTAGTCTACGAGCAGTACTTC. Its translation is CASSVDLGLVYEQYF. Filled out from reference TRBV9 and TRBJ2-7, the complete variable domain reads DSGVTQTPKHLITATGQRVTLRCSPRSGDLSVYWYQQSLDQGLQFLIQYYNGEERAKGNILERFSAQQFPDLHSELNLSSLELGDSALYFCASSVDLGLVYEQYFGPGTRLTVT.

The V and J genes are TRBV5-1 and TRBJ2-7; 8 bases align to TRBD1. J gave up 3 bases and V 0 bases, and 2 bases lay outside the gene matches. CDR1 is SGHRS, CDR2 YFSETQ, per germline. The CDR3 spans 14 residues. CDR3 nucleotides: TGCGCCAGCAGCTTGGAGGACAGGGTCTACGAGCAGTACTTC. This encodes CASSLEDRVYEQYF. Looking up the rest from reference TRBV5-1 and TRBJ2-7 gives the full variable domain: KAGVTQTPRYLIKTRGQQVTLSCSPISGHRSVSWYQQTPGQGLQFLFEYFSETQRNKGNFPGRFSGRQFSNSRSEMNVSTLELGDSALYLCASSLEDRVYEQYFGPGTRLTVT.

The chain recombines TRBV2 with TRBJ1-5, with a weak D call TRBD1 (6 bases). V was pared by 4 bases and J by 6 bases, with 13 bases between. CDR3 size: 14 residues. Germline values: CDR1 SNHLY, CDR2 FYNNEI. The CDR3 region is CASSGWRGGQPQHF. DNA for the CDR3: TGTGCCAGCAGTGGGTGGCGAGGGGGTCAGCCCCAGCATTTT. Full variable domain (outside the CDR3, taken from reference TRBV2 and TRBJ1-5): EPEVTQTPSHQVTQMGQEVILRCVPISNHLYFYWYRQILGQKVEFLVSFYNNEISEKSEIFDDQFSVERPDGSNFTLKIRSTKLEDSAMYFCASSGWRGGQPQHFGDGTRLSIL.

The V gene is TRBV7-9, the J gene TRBJ2-5; the D gene is possibly TRBD1 (7 bases). The CDR3 spans 14 residues. CDR1 is SEHNR, CDR2 FQNEAQ, per germline (reference sequence). Trimming pared 2 bases from V and 5 bases from J, leaving 12 bases between. CDR3 nucleotide sequence: TGTGCCAGCAGCTTATCTTCAGGGGGGGAGACCCAGTACTTC. This encodes CASSLSSGGETQYF.

V and J are TRBV7-9 and TRBJ2-1; D unresolved. Trimming removed 5 bases at V and 6 bases at J, with 5 bases between. The CDR3 is 11 amino acids. Germline V gene data show CDR1 as SEHNR and CDR2 as FQNEAQ (reference sequence). The chain's CDR3 is CASSLSNEQFF. The CDR3 region has the DNA TGTGCCAGCAGCCTAAGCAATGAGCAGTTCTTC.

The J gene is TRBJ1-2, the V gene TRBV6-1; weak D call: TRBD1 (5 bases). V was clipped by 2 bases and J by 7 bases, with 17 bases between them. CDR3 length equals 15 residues. CDR1 and CDR2 (germline): MNHNS, SASEGT. CDR3 sequence (DNA): TGTGCCAGCAGTGAAAGGGGAACACAAACGGGTGGCTACACCTTC. Its protein product is CASSERGTQTGGYTF.

The chain recombines TRBV5-1 with TRBJ2-3, with TRBD1 matching over 7 bases. V was clipped by 3 bases and J by 6 bases; unmatched bases: 7. Germline loops: CDR1 SGHRS, CDR2 YFSETQ. This CDR3 region has 14 residues. The CDR3 bases are TGCGCCAGCAGCTACGGGACAGTTGTGGATACGCAGTATTTT. Encoded protein: CASSYGTVVDTQYF.

The J gene is TRBJ2-2, the V gene TRBV5-1; possible D gene TRBD2, 5 bases. Germline V lookup: CDR1 SGHRS, CDR2 YFSETQ. The CDR3 spans 16 residues. The V end was cut by 1 base, the J end by 1 base, with 11 bases between. DNA for the CDR3: TGCGCCAGCAGCTTGTGGCAGCGGAAGAACACCGGGGAGCTGTTTTTT. Its translation: CASSLWQRKNTGELFF.

This rearrangement joins TRBV3-1 (or the pseudogene TRBV3-2) to TRBJ1-1, with TRBD1 matching over 7 bases. The CDR3 extends over 18 amino acids. Germline assignment: CDR1 LGHDT and CDR2 YNNKEL (reference sequence). J was trimmed by 0 bases and V by 1 base; bases with no gene match: 11. The CDR3 DNA reads as TGTGCCAGCAGCCAAGTTTTAAGGTGGGGACAGTTGAACACTGAAGCTTTCTTT. Translated: CASSQVLRWGQLNTEAFF.

The V gene is TRBV3-1 (or the pseudogene TRBV3-2), the J gene TRBJ2-7, with TRBD2 as a possible D gene (5 bases). This CDR3 spans 14 amino acids. Germline V lookup: CDR1 LGHDT, CDR2 YNNKEL (reference sequence). V lost 0 bases, J lost 7 bases, and 13 bases lay in between. The CDR3 is CASSQDGRRREQYF. The CDR3 DNA follows: TGTGCCAGCAGCCAAGATGGCAGGAGGAGGGAGCAGTACTTC.

The chain recombines TRBV3-1 (or the pseudogene TRBV3-2) with TRBJ1-3; 7 bases map to TRBD1. The CDR3 is 15 amino acids. The germline V gene has CDR1 LGHDT and CDR2 YNNKEL (reference sequence). V was clipped by 4 bases and J by 1 base; unmatched bases: 4. CDR3 residues: CASSPSTGSGNTIYF. CDR3 bases: TGTGCCAGCAGCCCATCGACAGGGTCTGGAAACACCATATATTTT.

The CDR3, as DNA: TGTGCCAGTAGTATCCCAGGGGGTCCTTATGGCTACACCTTC. Translated, it gives CASSIPGGPYGYTF. V gene TRBV19 combines with J gene TRBJ1-2; 7 bases are shared with TRBD1. Germline V gene sequence: CDR1 LNHDA, CDR2 SQIVND (reference sequence). The CDR3 consists of 14 residues. After removal of 3 bases from V and 5 bases from J, the junction contained 6 bases not matched to a gene.

This chain joins TRBV30 and TRBJ2-2, with 12 nucleotides matching TRBD1. CDR1 GTSNPN and CDR2 SVGIG come from the germline V gene (reference sequence). CDR3 length equals 15 residues. J lost 7 bases, V lost 3 bases, and 6 bases had no gene match. CDR3 sequence (DNA): TGTGCCTGGAGGGGACAGGGGGCAATAGTCGGGGAGCTGTTTTTT. Protein product: CAWRGQGAIVGELFF. Full variable domain (outside the CDR3, taken from reference TRBV30 and TRBJ2-2): SQTIHQWPATLVQPVGSPLSLECTVEGTSNPNLYWYRQAAGRGLQLLFYSVGIGQISSEVPQNLSASRPQDRQFILSSKKLLLSDSGFYLCAWRGQGAIVGELFFGEGSRLTVL.

The chain joins TRBV29-1 to TRBJ1-4, with D maybe TRBD1 (6 bases). The CDR3 length is 12 residues. Trimming removed 4 bases from V and 6 bases from J, with 9 bases in between. Germline CDR1 reads SQVTM; CDR2 reads ANQGSEA. This CDR3 reads CSVVGGDEKLFF. The CDR3 DNA reads TGCAGCGTTGTAGGGGGGGATGAAAAACTGTTTTTT.

The chain carries TRBV6-5 and TRBJ1-2; D gene ambiguous. The CDR3 contains 14 residues. V lost 4 bases to trimming and J lost 4 bases, with 13 bases between them. CDR1 is MNHEY, CDR2 SVGAGI, per germline. The CDR3: CASSFRLSGYGYTF. The CDR3 region has the DNA TGTGCCAGCAGTTTCCGCCTGTCGGGCTATGGCTACACCTTC.

The chain joins TRBV5-1 to TRBJ2-1, with D maybe TRBD1 (6 bases). The CDR3 consists of 14 residues. V lost 4 bases, J lost 7 bases, and 15 bases lay in between. Germline CDR1 SGHRS, CDR2 YFSETQ. The chain's CDR3 is CASSPDRFKNEQFF. The CDR3 region has the DNA TGCGCCAGCAGCCCGGACAGATTTAAGAATGAGCAGTTCTTC.

This chain connects TRBV24-1 to TRBJ2-5; 7 positions agree with TRBD1. V was pared by 4 bases and J by 5 bases, with 9 bases of the junction left unmatched. Germline lookup yields CDR1 KGHDR and CDR2 SFDVKD. The length of the CDR3 is 15 residues. The CDR3 loop is CATSDPTGMQETQYF. The CDR3 DNA reads TGTGCCACCAGTGACCCGACAGGGATGCAGGAGACCCAGTACTTC.

This chain links TRBV28 with TRBJ2-5; 8 positions agree with TRBD1. The trim removed 6 bases at V and 2 bases at J, leaving 8 bases unmatched. Germline V lookup: CDR1 MDHEN, CDR2 SYDVKM. The CDR3 has 15 residues. CDR3 region: CASRSGQGVQETQYF. The CDR3 DNA is TGTGCCAGCAGATCTGGACAGGGAGTACAAGAGACCCAGTACTTC.

The chain couples TRBV28 to TRBJ2-7, with D unclear. This CDR3 has 13 residues. V shed 4 bases and J shed 1 base, with 8 bases lying between them. Looked up from germline, CDR1 is MDHEN and CDR2 is SYDVKM. The CDR3 spells CASSSGDSYEQYF. CDR3 DNA: TGTGCCAGCAGTTCCGGTGATTCCTACGAGCAGTACTTC. The full variable domain, with the rest looked up from reference TRBV28 and TRBJ2-7, is DVKVTQSSRYLVKRTGEKVFLECVQDMDHENMFWYRQDPGLGLRLIYFSYDVKMKEKGDIPEGYSVSREKKERFSLILESASTNQTSMYLCASSSGDSYEQYFGPGTRLTVT.

This chain links TRBV9 with TRBJ2-4, with 12 bases fitting TRBD2. The CDR3 totals 15 residues. After removal of 3 bases from V and 9 bases from J, the junction contained 7 bases not matched to a gene. Germline CDR1 SGDLS, CDR2 YYNGEE. The CDR3 here is CASSATSGRFGIQYF. In nucleotides, the CDR3 is TGTGCCAGCAGCGCGACTAGCGGGAGATTTGGCATTCAGTACTTC.